Given below is one TCR beta chain in context. This entry belongs to a study of blood T cell repertoires in COVID-19. Turning to the study itself: From the United States, Italy and Spain came samples of acute and convalescent COVID-19.

Germline V gives CDR1 MGHDK, CDR2 SYGVNS. This CDR3 has 15 residues. V shed 4 bases, J shed 2 bases, and the junction held 5 bases outside the gene matches. Method: immunoSEQ multiplex PCR; TCRdb's copy keeps in-frame clones and lacks some. The repertoire holds around 140,000 clones, with 80% to 85% as singletons. The clonotype comes from a woman aged 55-69 years with acute or convalescent COVID-19. The chain employs TRBV25-1 and TRBJ1-1; 9 bases fit TRBD1. The sequenced material came from peripheral blood. CDR3 in amino acids: CASSGRTGANTEAFF. Here the CDR3 DNA reads TGTGCCAGCAGTGGACGGACAGGGGCCAACACTGAAGCTTTCTTT.